Sequencing of this T cell receptor beta chain was carried out in a study of Ad26.COV2.S vaccination and SARS-CoV-2 variants (dated by TCRdb to 2020 to 2023). Study-level background: Donors in the vaccine arm were drawn from COV1001, a phase I-IIa trial of Ad26.COV2.S in healthy adults that was multicentre, randomized, double-blind and placebo-controlled. Ad26.COV2.S was administered intramuscularly at a dose of 5x10^10 or 1x10^11 viral particles, either as one shot or as two shots given 56 days apart. Sequencing of the TCRbeta repertoire served to evaluate the specificity and breadth of SARS-CoV-2-reactive T cell receptors following Ad26.COV2.S vaccination. A total of 32 samples were included in the TCR-sequenced set, comprising 19 Ad26.COV2.S vaccine recipients, 5 placebo recipients and 8 SARS-CoV-2 convalescent individuals. Participants in the trial were split at random into five groups of five each, receiving low-dose or high-dose Ad26.COV2.S once or twice, or else placebo on both occasions. Investigators did not know the trial group allocation while performing experiments and assessing outcomes. Points the paper makes about the study in general: Higher spike-specific TCR breadth was observed in Ad26.COV2.S recipients than in placebo recipients (P = 0.0014). Comparing responses between vaccine doses or regimens was not something the study was powered to do. Vaccine and placebo recipients had comparable non-spike TCR breadth, which fits with the vaccine containing only spike. Substantial breadth of spike-specific CD8+ and CD4+ T cell responses was reported after vaccination. It was noted by the authors that total T cell responses may have been underestimated by the TCR breadth and depth analyses.

The immunoSEQ Assay was the method used to sequence TCRbeta CDR3 regions. After extraction, genomic DNA underwent amplification by bias-controlled multiplex PCR, followed by high-throughput sequencing. The study's own analysis went as follows. To quantify the absolute abundance of every unique TCRbeta CDR3 region, sequences were collapsed and filtered. Usable DNA was measured by amplifying reference genes present in all nucleated cells, and TCRbeta template counts were normalized to that usable DNA to estimate T cell fraction. Repertoire TCRs were annotated as SARS-CoV-2-specific by exact matching of V gene, CDR3 amino acid sequence and J gene to a known reactive TCR set. The reference SARS-CoV-2 TCR set was derived from MIRA and filtered for enrichment in COVID-19-positive ImmuneCODE repertoires, a step that removed public or cross-reactive TCRs. Based on the MIRA antigens, annotated TCRs were further analysed at the level of specific ORF or position within ORF. Depth was the summed frequency of annotated unique rearrangements, while breadth was defined as annotated unique rearrangements over total unique productive rearrangements. Group comparisons of TCR breadth used two-sided Wilcoxon rank-sum tests. TCRdb carries this immuneACCESS record with in-frame sequences only. Its versions omit some clonotypes, under half of them owing to an unresolved V gene in the studies checked, with the rest unexplained. Clone size and V and J calls were adopted from that table, with D and trimming inferred from the DNA. Recorded for this sample are about 680,000 clones; about 89% of them occurred a single time. 1.5% of the sample comes from the top ten.

A word on this clone: Its target antigen remains unknown. No base quality information exists; no much larger clone differs at one position.

The CDR3 runs 18 amino acids, cysteine and phenylalanine included. Left in the record is the CDR3 DNA by itself, 54 bases read in frame from the first base. The junction shows trimming of 3 bases on V and 0 bases on J, plus 18 bases between the germline ends. Looking up the germline V gene yields CDR1 MNHNS and CDR2 SASEGT. In light of the paper, this sample's treatment or condition label describes: around 19 received Ad26.COV2.S at low or high dose, single or two shots; five or six received placebo; per-sample allocation not given. Repertoires of vaccine and placebo recipients were sequenced from samples collected on day 63 after the first injection. Between 29 July and 7 August 2020, Cohort 1b enrolled 25 adults aged 18-55 years at one site in Boston, USA. Ad26.COV2.S was a replication-incompetent adenovirus type 26 vector that expressed a prefusion-stabilized SARS-CoV-2 spike protein derived from the original Wuhan strain.

This specimen was peripheral blood, taken in a trial of Ad26.COV2.S vaccine versus placebo. Recombination joined TRBV6-1 with TRBJ1-5; the D gene remains uncertain. This TCR derives from a person between 18 and 65 years old who received the Ad26.COV2.S COVID-19 vaccine or a placebo. At the DNA level, the sequence is TGTGCCAGCAGTGATTTACGAGCCGGAGGATATAGCAATCAGCCCCAGCATTTT. Translated, it reads CASSDLRAGGYSNQPQHF.